The 22 T cell receptor beta chains below were found in one sample sequenced in a study of T cell changes during pregnancy in multiple sclerosis. Some clones are missing from TCRdb's copy, which holds only in-frame ones; the method was immunoSEQ multiplex PCR. Of 50,000 to 75,000 clones in the sample, roughly nine tenths are singletons; the top ten hold around 3.3%. Material: peripheral blood, obtained in the first trimester of pregnancy. All receptors derive from a female donor in good health, enrolled as a control in a pregnancy study.

This sequence joins TRBV29-1 and TRBJ2-1; 7 positions agree with TRBD1. The CDR3 has 16 residues. Germline V lookup: CDR1 SQVTM, CDR2 ANQGSEA. The V segment lost 1 base and the J segment 3 bases; nucleotides outside the gene matches: 9. The CDR3 sequence is CSVEGGTEQVYNEQFF. The DNA of the CDR3 is TGCAGCGTTGAAGGGGGGACAGAGCAAGTCTACAATGAGCAGTTCTTC.

This clone was seen once. The genes are TRBV4-3 and TRBJ2-1, with D tentatively TRBD1 (6 bases). The CDR3 totals 15 residues. Trimming removed 0 bases at V and 6 bases at J, with 12 bases between. From germline, CDR1 is LGHNA and CDR2 YSLEER. In DNA, the CDR3 is TGCGCCAGCAGCCAAGAAGGCAGGGGTGGCAATGAGCAGTTCTTC. Its protein product is CASSQEGRGGNEQFF.

CDR3 bases: TGTGCCAGCAGCTTAACAGGGGATTACGAGCAGTACTTC. This gives the protein CASSLTGDYEQYF. V usage is TRBV5-5 and J usage is TRBJ2-7; TRBD1 aligns across 7 bases. V was pared by 2 bases and J by 4 bases, with 3 bases of the junction left unmatched. CDR1 and CDR2 from the germline V gene are SGHKS and YYEKEE (reference sequence). This CDR3 spans 13 amino acids.

This clone showed up just once. V and J are TRBV28 and TRBJ2-5; no clear D gene. This CDR3 is 13 amino acids long. CDR1 is MDHEN and CDR2 is SYDVKM in the germline V gene. V gave up 3 bases and J gave up 1 base, with 6 bases separating them. This CDR3 reads CASSFTGQETQYF. CDR3 bases: TGTGCCAGCAGTTTTACGGGCCAAGAGACCCAGTACTTC. The full variable domain, its missing parts supplied by reference TRBV28 and TRBJ2-5, is DVKVTQSSRYLVKRTGEKVFLECVQDMDHENMFWYRQDPGLGLRLIYFSYDVKMKEKGDIPEGYSVSREKKERFSLILESASTNQTSMYLCASSFTGQETQYFGPGTRLLVL.

In this sample, this clone turned up once. CDR3 coding DNA: TGTGCCAGCAGCCCTATCACCGGGAGCGTGTCCTACAATGAGCAGTTCTTC. Translated: CASSPITGSVSYNEQFF. The rearrangement uses TRBV7-7 and TRBJ2-1, with a weak D call TRBD2 (6 bases). This CDR3 has 17 residues. Between the trimmed V and J ends, which lost 5 bases and 1 base, there was a span of 18 bases. Germline lookup yields CDR1 SSHAT and CDR2 FNYEAQ (reference sequence).

This chain connects TRBV10-2 to TRBJ1-1, with D unresolved. This CDR3 spans 14 amino acids. The V gene's germline CDR1 is WSHSY and CDR2 SAAADI. The V and J ends lost 3 bases and 1 base respectively, with 9 bases between them. The CDR3 sequence: CASSEVNGNTEAFF. DNA of the CDR3: TGCGCCAGCAGTGAAGTTAACGGGAACACTGAAGCTTTCTTT.

This clone was seen only once. The chain recombines TRBV19 with TRBJ2-1; 8 nucleotides match TRBD1. J gave up 2 bases and V 2 bases, and 8 bases lay outside the gene matches. Germline CDR1 reads LNHDA; CDR2 reads SQIVND (reference sequence). The CDR3 is made up of 17 amino acids. The CDR3 sequence: CASSISLVGQAYNEQFF. CDR3 in DNA: TGTGCCAGTAGTATATCTCTCGTGGGACAGGCCTACAATGAGCAGTTCTTC.

The chain joins TRBV7-2 to TRBJ2-2; 9 bases match TRBD2. Germline CDR1 and CDR2: SGHTA and FQGNSA. V trimming: 3 bases; J trimming: 4 bases; junction bases outside the gene matches: 3. The CDR3 has 15 amino acids. CDR3 in amino acids: CASSLSGRSTGELFF. In nucleotides, the CDR3 is TGTGCCAGCAGCTTGAGCGGGAGGTCCACCGGGGAGCTGTTTTTT.

The rearrangement links TRBV19 to TRBJ1-2, with 8 positions matching TRBD1. V gave up 6 bases and J gave up 1 base; unmatched junction bases: 7. The CDR3 has 15 residues. CDR1 is LNHDA and CDR2 is SQIVND in the germline V gene (reference sequence). This CDR3 reads CASRLGQGYNYGYTF. The CDR3 bases are TGTGCCAGTAGACTCGGACAGGGTTATAACTATGGCTACACCTTC.

This chain connects TRBV4-2 to TRBJ2-1, with 8 bases aligning to TRBD2. Germline V gene sequence: CDR1 LGHNA, CDR2 YNFKEQ. Unmatched junction bases numbered 4, after V lost 1 base and J lost 2 bases. The CDR3 is made up of 16 amino acids. This CDR3 is CASSQATSATYNEQFF. The CDR3 bases are TGTGCCAGCAGCCAAGCGACTAGCGCGACCTACAATGAGCAGTTCTTC.

This chain joins TRBV4-3 and TRBJ1-2, with TRBD1 matching 7 bases. Germline-derived CDR1 and CDR2 are LGHNA and YSLEER. The CDR3 consists of 15 residues. The V and J ends lost 0 bases and 6 bases, in that order; junction bases with no gene match: 7. The CDR3 loop reads CASSQDILRGDGYTF. The CDR3, as DNA: TGCGCCAGCAGCCAAGATATTCTCAGGGGGGATGGCTACACCTTC.

The genes are TRBV7-8 and TRBJ2-1; D possibly corresponds to TRBD2 (6 bases). The CDR3 is made up of 17 amino acids. From germline, CDR1 is SGHVS and CDR2 FQNEAQ. The ends were cut back, 7 bases at V and 0 bases at J, with 19 bases in the middle. CDR3 amino acids: CASTPPRGWSSYNEQFF. CDR3 in DNA: TGTGCCAGCACACCTCCCCGGGGGTGGAGCTCCTACAATGAGCAGTTCTTC.

V usage is TRBV10-3 and J usage is TRBJ2-1, with D perhaps TRBD2 (6 bases). From germline, CDR1 is ENHRY and CDR2 SYGVKD. Trimming took off 10 bases at V and 6 bases at J, with 16 bases between the two ends. The CDR3 is 13 residues long. The CDR3 DNA follows: TGTGCCACGGGGGACTCTCGGAGCAATGAGCAGTTCTTC. Its protein product is CATGDSRSNEQFF.

This clone has just one count. The CDR3 loop is CASSENRDPYEQYF. The CDR3 DNA follows: TGTGCCAGCAGTGAAAACAGGGACCCCTACGAGCAGTACTTC. This chain connects TRBV25-1 to TRBJ2-7, with D possibly TRBD1 on 6 matching bases. The germline gives CDR1 MGHDK, CDR2 SYGVNS. This CDR3 contains 14 residues. Trimming took 2 bases from V and 2 from J, leaving 10 bases between them.

The V gene is TRBV28, the J gene TRBJ2-5; 9 positions match TRBD1. This CDR3 is built from 14 residues. In germline, CDR1 is MDHEN, CDR2 SYDVKM. V lost 6 bases and J lost 3; bases outside the gene matches: 5. CDR3 residues: CASRPGTGKETQYF. CDR3 DNA sequence: TGTGCCAGCAGACCGGGGACAGGGAAAGAGACCCAGTACTTC.

The rearrangement joins TRBV11-2 to TRBJ2-7; 9 nucleotides align to TRBD1. The CDR3 is 15 residues long. Germline CDR1 is SGHAT and CDR2 is FQNNGV. Germline trimming cut 6 bases from V and 1 base from J; bases unmatched to any gene: 7. The CDR3 reads CASSSTGGASYEQYF. The CDR3 coding sequence is TGTGCCAGCAGTTCAACAGGGGGCGCGTCCTACGAGCAGTACTTC.

The chain is built from TRBV28 and TRBJ2-3; TRBD1 might be the D (7 bases). Trimming removed 5 bases at V and 0 bases at J, with 15 bases between. The germline CDR1 and CDR2 sequences are MDHEN and SYDVKM. The CDR3 length is 16 residues. In DNA form, the CDR3 reads TGTGCCAGCAGTCCAGGGGGAGGTTTTAGCACAGATACGCAGTATTTT. It yields the protein CASSPGGGFSTDTQYF.

CDR3 protein: CASSIKGSNYGYTF. In nucleotides, the CDR3 is TGTGCCAGTAGTATTAAGGGGTCGAACTATGGCTACACCTTC. The chain employs TRBV19 and TRBJ1-2, with D perhaps TRBD1 (5 bases). The CDR3 is 14 amino acids. The V gene lost 3 bases and the J gene lost 2 bases, with 10 bases spanning the gap. The V gene's germline CDR1 is LNHDA and CDR2 SQIVND (reference sequence).

V gene TRBV7-7 combines with J gene TRBJ1-4; D perhaps matches TRBD1 (6 bases). The CDR3 runs to 14 residues. The germline V gene has CDR1 SSHAT and CDR2 FNYEAQ (reference sequence). Trimming cost V 3 bases and J 8 bases, with 13 bases left between them. The CDR3 protein is CASSFPGQREKLFF. The DNA of the CDR3 is TGTGCCAGCAGCTTCCCGGGACAACGGGAAAAACTGTTTTTT. The whole variable domain, remainder taken from reference TRBV7-7 and TRBJ1-4, is GAGVSQSPRYKVTKRGQDVTLRCDPISSHATLYWYQQALGQGPEFLTYFNYEAQPDKSGLPSDRFSAERPEGSISTLTIQRTEQRDSAMYRCASSFPGQREKLFFGSGTQLSVL.

This chain links TRBV4-2 with TRBJ1-4; D gene uncertain. The CDR3 has 11 amino acids. Per germline, CDR1 LGHNA and CDR2 YNFKEQ. The V end was cut by 10 bases, the J end by 5 bases, with 8 bases between. The CDR3 nucleotides are TGTGCCATGCGTTTAAATGAAAAACTGTTTTTT. Translating gives CAMRLNEKLFF.

V is TRBV7-9 and J is TRBJ2-1, with D unresolved. This CDR3 contains 13 residues. Between the trimmed V and J ends, which lost 5 bases and 4 bases, there was a span of 9 bases. Per germline, CDR1 SEHNR and CDR2 FQNEAQ (reference sequence). The CDR3 DNA reads TGTGCCAGCAGCGCAGGTGTGTACAATGAGCAGTTCTTC. Its translation: CASSAGVYNEQFF.

The chain is built from TRBV5-4 and TRBJ1-2; D possibly corresponds to TRBD1 (5 bases). Germline CDR1 reads SGHNT; CDR2 reads YYREEE (reference sequence). The CDR3 is made up of 17 amino acids. Trimming removed 4 bases from V and 2 bases from J, with 21 bases in between. The CDR3 here is CASSPNGRAGKNYGYTF. CDR3 nucleotide sequence: TGTGCCAGCAGCCCTAACGGGAGGGCAGGGAAGAACTATGGCTACACCTTC.